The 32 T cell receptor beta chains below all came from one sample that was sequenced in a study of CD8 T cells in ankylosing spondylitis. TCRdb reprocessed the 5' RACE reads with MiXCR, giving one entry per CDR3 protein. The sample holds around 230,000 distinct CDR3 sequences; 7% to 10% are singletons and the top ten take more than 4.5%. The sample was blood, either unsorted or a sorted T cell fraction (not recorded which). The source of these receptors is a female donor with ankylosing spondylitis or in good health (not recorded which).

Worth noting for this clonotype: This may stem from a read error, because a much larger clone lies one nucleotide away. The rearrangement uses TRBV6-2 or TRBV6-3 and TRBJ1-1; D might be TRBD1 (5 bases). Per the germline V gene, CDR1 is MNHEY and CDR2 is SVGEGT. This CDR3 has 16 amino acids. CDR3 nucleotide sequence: TGTGCCAGCAGTTACCGCTACACAGGCATGAACACTGCAGCTTTCTTT. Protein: CASSYRYTGMNTAAFF.

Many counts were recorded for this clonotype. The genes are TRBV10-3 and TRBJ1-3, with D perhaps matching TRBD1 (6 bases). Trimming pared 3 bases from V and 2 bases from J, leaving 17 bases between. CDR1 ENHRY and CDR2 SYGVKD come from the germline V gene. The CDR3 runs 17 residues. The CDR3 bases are TGTGCCATCAGTGAAGGACAGACTAGGACGGCTGGAAACACCATATATTTT. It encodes CAISEGQTRTAGNTIYF.

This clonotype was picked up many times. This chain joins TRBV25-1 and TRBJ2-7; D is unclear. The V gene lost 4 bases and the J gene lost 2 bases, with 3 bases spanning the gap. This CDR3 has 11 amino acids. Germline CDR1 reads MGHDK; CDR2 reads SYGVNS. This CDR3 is CASSGAYEQYF. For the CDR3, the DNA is TGTGCCAGCAGTGGGGCCTACGAGCAGTACTTC.

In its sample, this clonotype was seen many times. Here the CDR3 reads CASSSLVAPEGGEQYF. CDR3 bases: TGCGCCAGCAGCTCCCTCGTGGCTCCGGAGGGGGGCGAGCAGTACTTC. V and J are TRBV5-1 and TRBJ2-7; D might be TRBD1 or TRBD2, each matching 6 bases. CDR3 length: 16 amino acids. V lost 3 bases and J lost 6, with 22 bases in between. Per germline, CDR1 SGHRS and CDR2 YFSETQ.

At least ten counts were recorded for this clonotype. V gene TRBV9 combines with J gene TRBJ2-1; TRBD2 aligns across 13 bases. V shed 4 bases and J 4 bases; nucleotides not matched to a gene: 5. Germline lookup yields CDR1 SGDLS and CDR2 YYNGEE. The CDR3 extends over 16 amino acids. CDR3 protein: CASSIRTSGSYNEQFF. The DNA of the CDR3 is TGTGCCAGCAGCATCAGGACTAGCGGGAGTTACAATGAGCAGTTCTTC.

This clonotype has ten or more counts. The CDR3 DNA reads as TGTGCCAGCAGCGTTTCCGGGAAAGGAGCGGAGCAGTACTTC. It yields the protein CASSVSGKGAEQYF. The rearrangement links TRBV9 to TRBJ2-7, with D maybe TRBD2 (5 bases). The CDR3 is made up of 14 amino acids. V lost 2 bases and J 7 bases, leaving 16 bases between the germline ends. Germline V gene lookup returns CDR1 SGDLS and CDR2 YYNGEE.

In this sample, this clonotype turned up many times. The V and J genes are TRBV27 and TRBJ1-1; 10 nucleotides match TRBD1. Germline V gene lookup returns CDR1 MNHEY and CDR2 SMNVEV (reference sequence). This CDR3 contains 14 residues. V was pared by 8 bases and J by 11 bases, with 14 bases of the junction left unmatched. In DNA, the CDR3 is TGTGCCAGCGCGAATCCGACAGGGGGCTTGAGGGCTTTCTTT. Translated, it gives CASANPTGGLRAFF.

CDR3: CASSFLTSGNQDTQYF. The CDR3 DNA is TGTGCCAGCAGCTTCCTCACTAGCGGGAATCAAGATACGCAGTATTTT. V usage is TRBV7-8 and J usage is TRBJ2-3; the match to TRBD2 covers 10 bases. V dropped 3 bases and J dropped 5; count of bases not matched to a gene: 8. CDR3 length: 16 residues. The germline V gene encodes CDR1 SGHVS and CDR2 FQNEAQ. Full variable domain (outside the CDR3, taken from reference TRBV7-8 and TRBJ2-3): GAGVSQSPRYKVAKRGQDVALRCDPISGHVSLFWYQQALGQGPEFLTYFQNEAQLDKSGLPSDRFFAERPEGSVSTLKIQRTQQEDSAVYLCASSFLTSGNQDTQYFGPGTRLTVL.

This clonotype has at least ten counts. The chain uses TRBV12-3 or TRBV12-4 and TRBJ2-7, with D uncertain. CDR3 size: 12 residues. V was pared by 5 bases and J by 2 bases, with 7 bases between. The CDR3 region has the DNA TGTGCCAGCAGTCCCCGCACCTACGAGCAGTACTTC. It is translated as CASSPRTYEQYF.

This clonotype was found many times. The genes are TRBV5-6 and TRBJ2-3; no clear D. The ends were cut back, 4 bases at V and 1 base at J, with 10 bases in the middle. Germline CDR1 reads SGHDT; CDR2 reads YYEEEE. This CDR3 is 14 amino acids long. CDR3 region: CASSLVWGTDTQYF. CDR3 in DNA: TGTGCCAGCAGCCTAGTATGGGGCACAGATACGCAGTATTTT.

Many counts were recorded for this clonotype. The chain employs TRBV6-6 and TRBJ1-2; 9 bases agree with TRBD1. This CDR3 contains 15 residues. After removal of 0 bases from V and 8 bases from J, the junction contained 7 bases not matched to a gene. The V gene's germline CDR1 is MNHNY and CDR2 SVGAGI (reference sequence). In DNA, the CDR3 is TGTGCCAGCAGTTACTCTCAGGGGACAGGGAGAGGCTACACCTTC. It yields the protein CASSYSQGTGRGYTF.

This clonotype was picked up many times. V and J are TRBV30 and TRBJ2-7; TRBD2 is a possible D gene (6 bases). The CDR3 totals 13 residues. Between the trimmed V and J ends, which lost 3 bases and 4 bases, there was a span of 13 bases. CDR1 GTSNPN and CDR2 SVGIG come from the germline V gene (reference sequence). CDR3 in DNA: TGTGCCTGGAGGGCGGGACCTACTTACGAGCAGTACTTC. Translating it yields CAWRAGPTYEQYF.

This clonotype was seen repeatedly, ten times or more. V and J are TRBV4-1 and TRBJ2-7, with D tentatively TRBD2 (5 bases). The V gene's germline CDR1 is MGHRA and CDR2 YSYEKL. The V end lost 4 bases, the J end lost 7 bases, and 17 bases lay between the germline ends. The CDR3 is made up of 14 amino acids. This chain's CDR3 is CASSLKASGGEQYF. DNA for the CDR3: TGCGCCAGCAGCCTCAAAGCCTCAGGAGGAGAGCAGTACTTC.

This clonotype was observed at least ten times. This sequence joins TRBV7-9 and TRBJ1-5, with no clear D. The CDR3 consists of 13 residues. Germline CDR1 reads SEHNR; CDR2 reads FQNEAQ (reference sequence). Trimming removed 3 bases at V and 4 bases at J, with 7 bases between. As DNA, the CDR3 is TGTGCCAGCAGCTTGGAAAATAATCAGCCCCAGCATTTT. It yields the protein CASSLENNQPQHF.

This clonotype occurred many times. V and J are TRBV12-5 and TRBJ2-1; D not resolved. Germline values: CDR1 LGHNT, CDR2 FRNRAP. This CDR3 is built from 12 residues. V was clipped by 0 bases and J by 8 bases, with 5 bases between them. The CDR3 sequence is CASGLVPDEQFF. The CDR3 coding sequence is TGTGCTAGTGGTTTGGTACCCGATGAGCAGTTCTTC. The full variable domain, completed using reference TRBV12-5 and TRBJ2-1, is DARVTQTPRHKVTEMGQEVTMRCQPILGHNTVFWYRQTMMQGLELLAYFRNRAPLDDSGMPKDRFSAEMPDATLATLKIQPSEPRDSAVYFCASGLVPDEQFFGPGTRLTVL.

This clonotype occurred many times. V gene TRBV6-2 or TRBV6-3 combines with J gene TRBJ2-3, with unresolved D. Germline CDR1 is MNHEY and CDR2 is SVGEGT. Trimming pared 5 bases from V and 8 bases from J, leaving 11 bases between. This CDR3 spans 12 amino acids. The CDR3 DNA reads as TGTGCCAGCAGTATCGCCTGGGGTACGCAGTATTTT. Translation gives CASSIAWGTQYF.

The CDR3 loop is CASKEAGTDTQYF. In nucleotides, the CDR3 is TGTGCCAGCAAGGAGGCCGGCACAGATACGCAGTATTTT. V and J are TRBV7-2 and TRBJ2-3; D is possibly TRBD2 (5 bases). CDR3 length: 13 amino acids. Trimming removed 7 bases at V and 1 base at J, with 9 bases between. Germline CDR1 SGHTA, CDR2 FQGNSA.

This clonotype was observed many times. The CDR3 DNA reads TGTGCCAGCAGCTTGTTGGACAGGGGCACCGGGGAGCTGTTTTTT. Its protein is CASSLLDRGTGELFF. V is TRBV5-5 and J is TRBJ2-2; 9 nucleotides match TRBD1. This CDR3 has 15 residues. Germline CDR1 and CDR2: SGHKS and YYEKEE (reference sequence). The junction had 2 bases not matched to a gene; V was cut back by 1 base and J by 4 bases.

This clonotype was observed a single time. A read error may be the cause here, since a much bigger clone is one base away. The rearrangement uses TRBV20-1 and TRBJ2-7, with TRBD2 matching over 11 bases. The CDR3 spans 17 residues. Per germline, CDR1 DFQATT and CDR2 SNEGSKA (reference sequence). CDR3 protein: CSARGTSGRTGSYVQYF. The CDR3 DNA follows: TGCAGTGCTAGAGGTACTAGCGGGAGAACGGGCTCCTACGTGCAGTACTTC.

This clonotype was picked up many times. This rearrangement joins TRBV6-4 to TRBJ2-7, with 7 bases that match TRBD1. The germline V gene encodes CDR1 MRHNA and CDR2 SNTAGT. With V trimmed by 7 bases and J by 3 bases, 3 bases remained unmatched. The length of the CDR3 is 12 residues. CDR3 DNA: TGTGCCAGCACTCGGACAGGCTACGAGCAGTACTTC. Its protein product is CASTRTGYEQYF.

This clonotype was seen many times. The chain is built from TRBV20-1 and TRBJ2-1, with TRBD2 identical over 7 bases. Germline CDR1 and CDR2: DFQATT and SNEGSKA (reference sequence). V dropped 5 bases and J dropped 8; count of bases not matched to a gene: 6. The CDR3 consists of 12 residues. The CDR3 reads CSAWTSGDEQFF. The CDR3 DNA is TGCAGTGCTTGGACTAGTGGCGATGAGCAGTTCTTC.

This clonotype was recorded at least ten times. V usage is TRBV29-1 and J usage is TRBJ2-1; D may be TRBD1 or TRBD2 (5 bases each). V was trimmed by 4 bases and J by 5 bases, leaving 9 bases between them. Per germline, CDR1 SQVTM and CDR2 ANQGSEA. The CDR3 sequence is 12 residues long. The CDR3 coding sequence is TGCAGCGTTGTGGGGGATAACAATGAGCAGTTCTTC. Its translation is CSVVGDNNEQFF.

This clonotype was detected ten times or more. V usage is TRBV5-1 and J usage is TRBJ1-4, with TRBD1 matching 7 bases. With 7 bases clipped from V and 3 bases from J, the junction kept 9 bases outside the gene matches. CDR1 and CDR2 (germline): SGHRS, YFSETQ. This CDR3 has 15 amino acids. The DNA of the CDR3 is TGCGCCAGCCAACACGCCGGGACAGCTAATGAAAAACTGTTTTTT. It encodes CASQHAGTANEKLFF.

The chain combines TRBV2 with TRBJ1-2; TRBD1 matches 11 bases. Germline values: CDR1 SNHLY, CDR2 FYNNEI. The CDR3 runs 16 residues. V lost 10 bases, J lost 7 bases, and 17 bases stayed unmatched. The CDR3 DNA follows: TGTGCCACCGGACAGGGGGCTACCCGGAATGGAGTTGGCTACACCTTC. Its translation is CATGQGATRNGVGYTF.

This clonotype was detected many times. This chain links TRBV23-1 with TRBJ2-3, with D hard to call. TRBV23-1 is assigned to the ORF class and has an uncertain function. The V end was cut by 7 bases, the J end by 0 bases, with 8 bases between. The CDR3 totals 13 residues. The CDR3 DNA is TGCGCCAGCATGGAGCCTAGCACAGATACGCAGTATTTT. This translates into CASMEPSTDTQYF.

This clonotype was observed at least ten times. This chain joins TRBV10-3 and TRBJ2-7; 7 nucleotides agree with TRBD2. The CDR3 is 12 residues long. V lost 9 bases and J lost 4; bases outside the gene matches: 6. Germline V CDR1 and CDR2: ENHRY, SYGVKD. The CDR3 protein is CAMRTSGYEQYF. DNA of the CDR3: TGTGCCATGCGGACTAGTGGGTACGAGCAGTACTTC.

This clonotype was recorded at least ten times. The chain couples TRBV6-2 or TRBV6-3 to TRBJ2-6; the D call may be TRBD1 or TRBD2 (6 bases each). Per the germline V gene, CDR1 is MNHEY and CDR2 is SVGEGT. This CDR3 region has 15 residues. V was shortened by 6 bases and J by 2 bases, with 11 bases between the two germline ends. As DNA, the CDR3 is TGTGCCAGCAGAGAAGGGGGGACTGGGGCCAACGTCCTGACTTTC. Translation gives CASREGGTGANVLTF.

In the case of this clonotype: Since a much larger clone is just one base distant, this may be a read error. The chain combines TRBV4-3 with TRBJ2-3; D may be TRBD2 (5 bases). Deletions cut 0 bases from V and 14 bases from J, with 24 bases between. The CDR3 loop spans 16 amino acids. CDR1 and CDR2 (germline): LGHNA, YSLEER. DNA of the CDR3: TGCGCCAGCAGCCAAGATGCCCCCAGAGGGAAGGGCCCGTTGTATTTT. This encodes CASSQDAPRGKGPLYF.

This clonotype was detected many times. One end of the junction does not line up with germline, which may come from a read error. Here the CDR3 DNA reads TGTGCCAGCAGTTTAGGGGTTAGCGGGAGAGCCTTC. It yields the protein CASSLGVSGRAF. The rearrangement joins TRBV12-3 or TRBV12-4 to TRBJ2-7, with 9 bases lining up with TRBD2. The CDR3 covers 12 residues.

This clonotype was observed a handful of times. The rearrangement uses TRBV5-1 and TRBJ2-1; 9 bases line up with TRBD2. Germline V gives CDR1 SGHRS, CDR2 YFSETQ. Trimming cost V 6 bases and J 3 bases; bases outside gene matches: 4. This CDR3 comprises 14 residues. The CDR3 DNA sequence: TGCGCCAGCACCGGCGGGAGGGGCTACAATGAGCAGTTCTTC. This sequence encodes CASTGGRGYNEQFF.

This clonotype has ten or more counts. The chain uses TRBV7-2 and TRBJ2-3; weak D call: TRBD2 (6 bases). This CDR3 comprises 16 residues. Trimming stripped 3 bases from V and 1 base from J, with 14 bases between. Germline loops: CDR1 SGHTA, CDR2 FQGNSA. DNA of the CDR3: TGTGCCAGCAGCTTGGGAGGTCAGGGACGCACAGATACGCAGTATTTT. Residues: CASSLGGQGRTDTQYF.

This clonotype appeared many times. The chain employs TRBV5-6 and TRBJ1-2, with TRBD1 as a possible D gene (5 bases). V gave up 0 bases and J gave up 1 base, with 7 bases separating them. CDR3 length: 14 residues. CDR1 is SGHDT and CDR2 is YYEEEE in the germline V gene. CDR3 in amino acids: CASSLGGVNYGYTF. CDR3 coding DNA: TGTGCCAGCAGCTTGGGGGGGGTTAACTATGGCTACACCTTC. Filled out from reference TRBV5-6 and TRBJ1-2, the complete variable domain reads DAGVTQSPTHLIKTRGQQVTLRCSPKSGHDTVSWYQQALGQGPQFIFQYYEEEERQRGNFPDRFSGHQFPNYSSELNVNALLLGDSALYLCASSLGGVNYGYTFGSGTRLTVV.